The text below deals with one T cell receptor beta chain. The CDR3 regions of TCR beta were amplified from RNA transcripts. During a first-round RT-PCR of the TCR CDR3, the HTBI primer set was used. Using its own MiXCR run on the multiplex PCR reads, TCRdb lists one record per CDR3 protein. The sample has fewer than 700,000 distinct CDR3 sequences; around 15% are singletons. This CDR3 has 13 residues. V lost 7 bases to trimming and J lost 14 bases, with 23 bases between them. The record originates from a study of T cells in Graves' hyperthyroidism and ophthalmopathy. No ophthalmopathy progression within 18 months constituted stable Graves' hyperthyroidism. Those patients with uncontrolled infection, other autoimmune disease, pregnancy or lactation were excluded. PBMCs were derived from approximately 10 ml fresh peripheral blood.

This receptor was taken from a woman aged 25 to 39 with Graves' hyperthyroidism. The genes are TRBV12-3 or TRBV12-4 and TRBJ1-1; possibly TRBD1 for D (5 bases). Sequencing used blood. CDR3 DNA: TGTGCCAGCACTCCTCCGATACCGGGGGGAGGCTTCTTT. This gives the protein CASTPPIPGGGFF.